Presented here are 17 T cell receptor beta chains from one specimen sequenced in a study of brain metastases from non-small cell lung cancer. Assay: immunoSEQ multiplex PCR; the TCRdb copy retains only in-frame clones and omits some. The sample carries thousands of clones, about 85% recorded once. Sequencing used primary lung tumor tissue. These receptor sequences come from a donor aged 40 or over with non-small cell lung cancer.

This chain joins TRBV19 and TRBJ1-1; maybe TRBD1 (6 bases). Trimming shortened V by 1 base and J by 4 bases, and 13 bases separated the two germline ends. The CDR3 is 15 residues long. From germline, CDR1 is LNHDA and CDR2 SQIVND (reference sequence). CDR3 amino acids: CASSIGIGRGTEAFF. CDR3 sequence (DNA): TGTGCCAGTAGTATAGGCATAGGCAGGGGCACTGAAGCTTTCTTT.

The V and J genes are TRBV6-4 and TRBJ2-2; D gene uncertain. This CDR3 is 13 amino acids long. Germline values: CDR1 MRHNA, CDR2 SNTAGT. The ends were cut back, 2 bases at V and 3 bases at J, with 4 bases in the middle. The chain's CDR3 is CASSDRDTGELFF. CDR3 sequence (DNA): TGTGCCAGCAGTGACAGGGACACCGGGGAGCTGTTTTTT.

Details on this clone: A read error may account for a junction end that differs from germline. CDR3 protein: CVISDPQGASYEQYF. CDR3 in DNA: TGTGTCATCAGTGACCCACAGGGGGCGTCCTACGAGCAGTACTTC. The rearrangement joins TRBV10-3 to TRBJ2-7; TRBD1 agrees at 9 bases. Germline CDR1 reads ENHRY; CDR2 reads SYGVKD. This CDR3 region has 15 residues.

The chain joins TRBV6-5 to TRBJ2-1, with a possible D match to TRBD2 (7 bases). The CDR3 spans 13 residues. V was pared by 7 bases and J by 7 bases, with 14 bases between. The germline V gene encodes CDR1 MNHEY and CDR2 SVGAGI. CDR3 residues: CASKEGGGNEQFF. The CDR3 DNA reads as TGTGCCAGCAAGGAGGGAGGGGGAAATGAGCAGTTCTTC.

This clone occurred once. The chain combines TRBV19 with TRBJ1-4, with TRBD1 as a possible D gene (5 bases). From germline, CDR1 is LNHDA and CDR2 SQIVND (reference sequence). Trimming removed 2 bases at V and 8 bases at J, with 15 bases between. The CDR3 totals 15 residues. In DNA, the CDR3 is TGTGCCAGTAGTATACCAGGCTGGAGGGGCGAAAAACTGTTTTTT. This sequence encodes CASSIPGWRGEKLFF.

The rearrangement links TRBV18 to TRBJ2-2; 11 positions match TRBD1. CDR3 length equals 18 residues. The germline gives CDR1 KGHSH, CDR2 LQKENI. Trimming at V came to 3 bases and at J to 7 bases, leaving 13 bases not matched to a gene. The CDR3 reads CASSPLQDRGLLNGELFF. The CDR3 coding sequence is TGTGCCAGCTCACCGTTACAGGACAGGGGGCTCCTCAACGGGGAGCTGTTTTTT.

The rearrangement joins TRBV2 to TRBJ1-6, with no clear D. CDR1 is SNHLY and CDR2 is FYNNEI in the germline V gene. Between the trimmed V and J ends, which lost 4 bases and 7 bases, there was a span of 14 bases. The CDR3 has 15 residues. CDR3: CASSATDLVNSPLHF. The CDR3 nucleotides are TGTGCCAGCAGTGCTACGGATTTAGTAAATTCACCCCTCCACTTT.

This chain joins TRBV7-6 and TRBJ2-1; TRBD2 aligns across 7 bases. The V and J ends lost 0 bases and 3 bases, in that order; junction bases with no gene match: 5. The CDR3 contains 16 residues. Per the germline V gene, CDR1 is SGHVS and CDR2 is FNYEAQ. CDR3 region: CASSLASSGHYNEQFF. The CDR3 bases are TGTGCCAGCAGCTTAGCGTCTAGCGGACACTACAATGAGCAGTTCTTC.

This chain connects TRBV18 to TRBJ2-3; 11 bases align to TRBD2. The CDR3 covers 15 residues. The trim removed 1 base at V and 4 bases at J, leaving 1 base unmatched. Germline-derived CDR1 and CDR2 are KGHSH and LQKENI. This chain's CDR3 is CASSPLAGGADTQYF. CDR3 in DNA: TGTGCCAGCTCACCACTAGCGGGAGGGGCAGATACGCAGTATTTT.

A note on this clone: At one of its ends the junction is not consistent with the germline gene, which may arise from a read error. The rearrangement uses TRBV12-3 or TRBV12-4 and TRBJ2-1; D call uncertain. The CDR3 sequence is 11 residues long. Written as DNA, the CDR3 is TGTGCCAGCAGTTCTGTGAATGAGCAGCTCTTC. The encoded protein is CASSSVNEQLF.

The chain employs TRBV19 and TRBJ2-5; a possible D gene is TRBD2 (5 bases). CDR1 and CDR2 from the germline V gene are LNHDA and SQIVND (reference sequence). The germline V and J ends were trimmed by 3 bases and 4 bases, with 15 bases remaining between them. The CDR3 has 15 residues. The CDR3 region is CASSMDRGLVETQYF. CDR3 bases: TGTGCCAGTAGTATGGACCGAGGACTTGTAGAGACCCAGTACTTC.

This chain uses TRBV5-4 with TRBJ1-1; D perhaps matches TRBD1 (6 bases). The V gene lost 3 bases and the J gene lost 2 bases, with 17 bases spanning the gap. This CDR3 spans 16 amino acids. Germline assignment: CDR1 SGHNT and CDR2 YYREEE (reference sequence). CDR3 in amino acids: CASSWSRDIYNTEAFF. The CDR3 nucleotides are TGTGCCAGCAGCTGGAGCCGGGACATTTACAACACTGAAGCTTTCTTT. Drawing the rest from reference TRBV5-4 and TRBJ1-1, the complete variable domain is ETGVTQSPTHLIKTRGQQVTLRCSSQSGHNTVSWYQQALGQGPQFIFQYYREEENGRGNFPPRFSGLQFPNYSSELNVNALELDDSALYLCASSWSRDIYNTEAFFGQGTRLTVV.

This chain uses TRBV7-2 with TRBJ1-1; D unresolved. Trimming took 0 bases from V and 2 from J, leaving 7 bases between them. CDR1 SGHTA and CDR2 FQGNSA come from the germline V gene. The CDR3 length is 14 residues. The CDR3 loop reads CASSLANSNTEAFF. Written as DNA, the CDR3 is TGTGCCAGCAGCTTAGCTAACAGTAACACTGAAGCTTTCTTT.

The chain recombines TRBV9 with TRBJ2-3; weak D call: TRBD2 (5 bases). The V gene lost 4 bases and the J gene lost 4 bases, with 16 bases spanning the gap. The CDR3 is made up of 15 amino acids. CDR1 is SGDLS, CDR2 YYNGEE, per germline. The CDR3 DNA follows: TGTGCCAGCAGCCCGAGGGAAGGCGTGGCAGATACGCAGTATTTT. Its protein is CASSPREGVADTQYF.

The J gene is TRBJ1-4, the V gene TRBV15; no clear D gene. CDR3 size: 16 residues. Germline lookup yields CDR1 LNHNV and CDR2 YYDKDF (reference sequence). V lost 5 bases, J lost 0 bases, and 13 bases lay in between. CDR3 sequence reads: CATSAIPGTTNEKLFF. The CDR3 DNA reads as TGTGCCACCAGCGCGATACCCGGGACAACTAATGAAAAACTGTTTTTT.

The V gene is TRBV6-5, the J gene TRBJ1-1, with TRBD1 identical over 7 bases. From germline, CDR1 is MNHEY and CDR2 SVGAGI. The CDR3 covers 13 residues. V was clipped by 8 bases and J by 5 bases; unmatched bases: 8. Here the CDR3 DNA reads TGTGCCAGCCGACAGGGATTCGGAACTGAAGCTTTCTTT. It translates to CASRQGFGTEAFF.

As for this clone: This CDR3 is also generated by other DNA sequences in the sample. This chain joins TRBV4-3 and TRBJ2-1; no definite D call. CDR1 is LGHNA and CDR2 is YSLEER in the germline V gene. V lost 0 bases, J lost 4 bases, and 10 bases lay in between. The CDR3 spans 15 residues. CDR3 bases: TGCGCCAGCAGCCAAGAGAAAAACAGATACAATGAGCAGTTCTTC. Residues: CASSQEKNRYNEQFF.